The T cell receptor (beta chain) described here comes from a study of T-cell memory formation after mild COVID-19. Using constant-segment primers, 5'RACE produced TCR alpha and TCR beta cDNA libraries carrying sample barcodes and UMIs. TCRdb itself ran the 5' RACE reads through MiXCR, one entry per CDR3 protein. The sample shows around 310,000 distinct CDR3 sequences, 20% to 25% of them seen only once. Concerning this clonotype itself: What it recognizes is unknown.

Study findings and constraints: A balance of CD4 and CD8 characterized clones contracting day 15 to 85, whereas later expanders leaned CD4+. Among clones peaking at day 37 in the second wave, SARS-CoV-2 specificity remained unconfirmed.

The CDR3 totals 17 residues. J lost 0 bases, V lost 5 bases, and 11 bases had no gene match. This chain connects TRBV12-3 or TRBV12-4 to TRBJ2-3; the match to TRBD2 covers 7 bases. This clonotype originated in a man aged 18 to 30 who had mild COVID-19 (a few samples of this study predate the infection). Cell type and time point are not known. The sequenced sample was PBMCs or a T cell subset sorted from them (not recorded which). The CDR3 sequence is CASSPPRGGYSTDTQYF. The DNA of the CDR3 is TGTGCCAGCAGTCCCCCTCGCGGGGGATATAGCACAGATACGCAGTATTTT.